Each of the 32 T cell receptor beta chains below was sequenced from the same sample in a study of T cell responses to AZD1222 COVID-19 vaccine. Some clones are missing from TCRdb's copy, which holds only in-frame ones; the method was immunoSEQ multiplex PCR. The sample has over 120,000 clones, around 93% seen once. The specimen comprised peripheral blood, sampled on day 0 of AZD1222 vaccination. These receptors were obtained from an adult in good health.

The chain recombines TRBV2 with TRBJ1-5; D not resolved. The germline V gene encodes CDR1 SNHLY and CDR2 FYNNEI. Trimming removed 1 base from V and 3 bases from J, with 4 bases in between. This CDR3 is 13 amino acids long. In DNA form, the CDR3 reads TGTGCCAGCAGTGAAGGGACCAATCAGCCCCAGCATTTT. Encoded protein: CASSEGTNQPQHF.

This chain connects TRBV27 to TRBJ1-1; D is possibly TRBD1 (6 bases). CDR1 and CDR2 (germline): MNHEY, SMNVEV (reference sequence). V lost 3 bases and J lost 0, with 17 bases in between. This CDR3 is 17 amino acids long. The CDR3 here is CASSFKYGGTLNTEAFF. The CDR3 DNA sequence: TGTGCCAGCAGTTTTAAGTATGGGGGGACACTGAACACTGAAGCTTTCTTT.

The rearrangement uses TRBV4-1 and TRBJ1-5; D is ambiguous. CDR3 size: 15 residues. The V and J ends lost 1 base and 5 bases respectively, with 12 bases between them. In germline, CDR1 is MGHRA, CDR2 YSYEKL. CDR3 protein: CASSQGFQGYQPQHF. The CDR3 DNA reads as TGCGCCAGCAGCCAAGGTTTCCAAGGTTATCAGCCCCAGCATTTT.

Points on this clone: Mismatch with germline at one junction end may stem from a read error. This chain links TRBV2 with TRBJ1-4; D gene ambiguous. The CDR3 runs 13 residues. Germline-derived CDR1 and CDR2 are SNHLY and FYNNEI. The CDR3 bases are TGTGCCAGCAGTGTCTATCCCAATGGAAAACTGTTTTTT. This encodes CASSVYPNGKLFF.

The V call is TRBV11-3, the J call TRBJ1-1, with 8 positions matching TRBD1. The trim removed 3 bases at V and 9 bases at J, leaving 9 bases unmatched. Germline V lookup: CDR1 SGHNT, CDR2 YENEEA. CDR3 length: 14 amino acids. The CDR3 reads CASSFAGGLRKAFF. CDR3 bases: TGTGCCAGCAGCTTCGCAGGGGGCCTCCGGAAAGCTTTCTTT.

In this sample, this clone turned up once. This rearrangement joins TRBV6-5 to TRBJ1-2; 8 nucleotides align to TRBD1. This CDR3 comprises 12 residues. The junction had 6 bases not matched to a gene; V was cut back by 7 bases and J by 8 bases. The germline V gene encodes CDR1 MNHEY and CDR2 SVGAGI. CDR3 amino acids: CASKGQGFGYTF. In DNA form, the CDR3 reads TGTGCCAGCAAAGGACAGGGTTTCGGCTACACCTTC.

This clone was picked up a small number of times. This sequence joins TRBV6-5 and TRBJ1-4; 7 nucleotides agree with TRBD1. V was pared by 6 bases and J by 10 bases, with 8 bases of the junction left unmatched. The germline gives CDR1 MNHEY, CDR2 SVGAGI. This CDR3 contains 13 residues. CDR3 sequence (DNA): TGTGCCAGCAGGACCCGGACAGGTGGAAAACTGTTTTTT. Amino acids: CASRTRTGGKLFF.

The chain joins TRBV6-4 to TRBJ2-1; tentatively, D is TRBD1 (5 bases). Germline values: CDR1 MRHNA, CDR2 SNTAGT. V was trimmed by 8 bases and J by 7 bases, leaving 15 bases between them. The CDR3 runs 13 residues. CDR3 region: CASSKQGRNEQFF. The CDR3 DNA is TGTGCCAGCTCAAAGCAGGGTAGGAATGAGCAGTTCTTC.

The chain recombines TRBV28 with TRBJ2-7; D perhaps matches TRBD1 (5 bases). The CDR3 is 13 residues long. V lost 5 bases to trimming and J lost 4 bases, with 12 bases between them. Per germline, CDR1 MDHEN and CDR2 SYDVKM. The CDR3 nucleotides are TGTGCCAGCAGTGAGGACATGAGGTACGAGCAGTACTTC. Its protein is CASSEDMRYEQYF.

This chain uses TRBV5-4 with TRBJ1-1; a weak D match, TRBD1 (6 bases). V was trimmed by 4 bases and J by 0 bases, leaving 13 bases between them. The germline V gene has CDR1 SGHNT and CDR2 YYREEE (reference sequence). The CDR3 is 15 residues long. The CDR3 sequence: CASSRGQYMNTEAFF. The DNA for the CDR3 is TGTGCCAGCAGCCGTGGACAGTACATGAACACTGAAGCTTTCTTT.

The rearrangement uses TRBV12-5 and TRBJ1-1, with 7 bases aligning to TRBD1. V was pared by 6 bases and J by 5 bases, with 15 bases of the junction left unmatched. Per germline, CDR1 LGHNT and CDR2 FRNRAP. The length of the CDR3 is 16 residues. The CDR3 nucleotides read TGTGCTAGTGGCCAAACATTGGAGGGGGCGAGGACTGAAGCTTTCTTT. Translation: CASGQTLEGARTEAFF.

V is TRBV10-3 and J is TRBJ2-1, with D tentatively TRBD2 (6 bases). Germline values: CDR1 ENHRY, CDR2 SYGVKD. The CDR3 runs to 14 residues. V was cut by 4 bases and J by 3 bases, with 10 bases left in between. The CDR3 DNA reads as TGTGCCATCAGTGGGGTTAGCGGCTACAATGAGCAGTTCTTC. It specifies CAISGVSGYNEQFF.

J is TRBJ2-4 and V is TRBV25-1; perhaps D is TRBD1 or TRBD2 (5 bases each). The V end was cut by 6 bases, the J end by 5 bases, with 8 bases between. Per germline, CDR1 MGHDK and CDR2 SYGVNS. This CDR3 is built from 12 residues. The CDR3 sequence: CASSGAQNIQYF. The DNA of the CDR3 is TGTGCCAGCAGCGGGGCCCAAAACATTCAGTACTTC. Full variable domain (missing parts from reference TRBV25-1 and TRBJ2-4): EADIYQTPRYLVIGTGKKITLECSQTMGHDKMYWYQQDPGMELHLIHYSYGVNSTEKGDLSSESTVSRIRTEHFPLTLESARPSHTSQYLCASSGAQNIQYFGAGTRLSVL.

This chain links TRBV7-8 with TRBJ1-2; D not certain. This CDR3 is 12 amino acids long. V was pared by 5 bases and J by 6 bases, with 10 bases between. Per germline, CDR1 SGHVS and CDR2 FQNEAQ. CDR3 nucleotides: TGTGCCAGCAGCCCTTGGGAGAATGGCTACACCTTC. Translated: CASSPWENGYTF. The whole variable domain, remainder taken from reference TRBV7-8 and TRBJ1-2, is GAGVSQSPRYKVAKRGQDVALRCDPISGHVSLFWYQQALGQGPEFLTYFQNEAQLDKSGLPSDRFFAERPEGSVSTLKIQRTQQEDSAVYLCASSPWENGYTFGSGTRLTVV.

The chain joins TRBV28 to TRBJ1-6; 7 bases match TRBD1. Germline V gives CDR1 MDHEN, CDR2 SYDVKM. Trimming cost V 6 bases and J 0 bases; bases outside gene matches: 5. The CDR3 sequence is 16 residues long. The CDR3 protein is CASRQSGGSYNSPLHF. CDR3 nucleotides: TGTGCCAGCAGACAATCAGGGGGCTCCTATAATTCACCCCTCCACTTT.

J is TRBJ2-1 and V is TRBV6-5, with unresolved D. This CDR3 has 14 amino acids. Deletions cut 7 bases from V and 0 bases from J, with 10 bases between. CDR1 and CDR2 (germline): MNHEY, SVGAGI. CDR3 region: CASISVSSYNEQFF. In DNA, the CDR3 is TGTGCCAGCATTTCGGTTAGCTCCTACAATGAGCAGTTCTTC.

Details on this clone: Other DNA sequences in this sample translate to the same CDR3. The chain carries TRBV15 and TRBJ1-5; D not certain. V was cut by 0 bases and J by 0 bases, with 6 bases left in between. This CDR3 is built from 15 residues. The germline gives CDR1 LNHNV, CDR2 YYDKDF (reference sequence). CDR3 loop: CATSRDRGSNQPQHF. The CDR3 nucleotides read TGTGCCACCAGCAGAGATCGGGGTAGCAATCAGCCCCAGCATTTT.

V is TRBV29-1 and J is TRBJ1-1; D gene uncertain. V was cut by 5 bases and J by 2 bases, with 6 bases left in between. The germline V gene encodes CDR1 SQVTM and CDR2 ANQGSEA. The length of the CDR3 is 11 residues. CDR3 protein: CSVSTNTEAFF. The CDR3 DNA is TGCAGCGTTTCGACTAACACTGAAGCTTTCTTT.

This clone was detected only once. This chain connects TRBV6-5 to TRBJ1-2; D may be TRBD1 (5 bases). V lost 7 bases to trimming and J lost 0 bases, with 12 bases between them. The CDR3 runs 14 residues. Germline V lookup: CDR1 MNHEY, CDR2 SVGAGI. The DNA of the CDR3 is TGTGCCAGCACCCCAGGGCCAACTAACTATGGCTACACCTTC. This encodes CASTPGPTNYGYTF.

The chain carries TRBV9 and TRBJ2-1; 9 nucleotides agree with TRBD2. Germline loops: CDR1 SGDLS, CDR2 YYNGEE. V gave up 1 base and J gave up 2 bases; unmatched junction bases: 4. This CDR3 is 16 amino acids long. CDR3 sequence: CASSVLGGGAYNEQFF. The CDR3 coding sequence is TGTGCCAGCAGCGTACTAGGCGGGGGGGCCTACAATGAGCAGTTCTTC.

The chain links TRBV4-3 to TRBJ2-2, with 8 bases identical to TRBD2. The ends lost 4 bases at V and 0 bases at J; junction bases unmatched: 10. This CDR3 comprises 18 residues. Germline V CDR1 and CDR2: LGHNA, YSLEER. In nucleotides, the CDR3 is TGCGCCAGCAGCCCAACTTTAGCGGGGCTAGCGAACACCGGGGAGCTGTTTTTT. Translation gives CASSPTLAGLANTGELFF.

The V and J genes are TRBV25-1 and TRBJ2-7, with D perhaps TRBD2 (6 bases). V lost 11 bases and J 9 bases, leaving 23 bases between the germline ends. Germline-derived CDR1 and CDR2 are MGHDK and SYGVNS. The CDR3 totals 13 residues. CDR3 protein: CAAAGLTQGGQYF. The DNA for the CDR3 is TGTGCCGCGGCGGGGCTCACCCAAGGAGGGCAGTACTTC.

The rearrangement links TRBV7-9 to TRBJ2-2; 10 bases match TRBD2. The V gene's germline CDR1 is SEHNR and CDR2 FQNEAQ (reference sequence). The V gene end was trimmed by 5 bases and the J gene end by 4 bases; junction bases not matched to a gene: 16. The CDR3 totals 19 residues. This CDR3 is CASSTPGLAGVRGTGELFF. The CDR3 coding sequence is TGTGCCAGCAGCACCCCAGGGCTAGCGGGGGTCCGGGGCACCGGGGAGCTGTTTTTT.

This clone came up a few times. This chain connects TRBV3-1 (or the pseudogene TRBV3-2) to TRBJ1-5; D is unclear. The CDR3 covers 13 residues. The germline CDR1 and CDR2 sequences are LGHDT and YNNKEL (reference sequence). V lost 5 bases and J 7 bases, leaving 12 bases between the germline ends. The CDR3: CASSNGKSQPQHF. The CDR3 DNA reads TGTGCCAGCAGCAACGGGAAATCCCAGCCCCAGCATTTT.

This CDR3 is CASSLGVGGNYGYTF. The CDR3 nucleotides are TGTGCCAGCAGCCTGGGGGTAGGAGGGAACTATGGCTACACCTTC. The V call is TRBV5-4, the J call TRBJ1-2, with a tentative D call TRBD1 (5 bases). Looked up from germline, CDR1 is SGHNT and CDR2 is YYREEE (reference sequence). This CDR3 is built from 15 residues. V lost 4 bases to trimming and J lost 2 bases, with 15 bases between them.

CDR3 sequence: CASSPGIASNQPQHF. CDR3 nucleotide sequence: TGTGCCAGCAGCCCGGGGATTGCAAGCAATCAGCCCCAGCATTTT. This chain links TRBV7-2 with TRBJ1-5; D is unclear. The germline CDR1 and CDR2 sequences are SGHTA and FQGNSA. The CDR3 loop spans 15 amino acids. Trimming took off 5 bases at V and 1 base at J, with 12 bases between the two ends.

The chain carries TRBV20-1 and TRBJ1-2, with D possibly matching TRBD1 (5 bases). Germline-derived CDR1 and CDR2 are DFQATT and SNEGSKA (reference sequence). The V gene lost 3 bases and the J gene lost 4 bases, with 12 bases spanning the gap. The CDR3 loop spans 13 amino acids. CDR3 residues: CSASQGVGYGYTF. The CDR3 coding sequence is TGCAGTGCTAGTCAGGGTGTCGGCTATGGCTACACCTTC.

The CDR3 loop is CASSYPLASGEETQYF. The CDR3 DNA is TGTGCCAGCAGTTATCCATTGGCTAGCGGGGAAGAGACCCAGTACTTC. The gene calls are TRBV6-5 and TRBJ2-5, with 9 bases fitting TRBD2. The V gene end was trimmed by 3 bases and the J gene end by 3 bases; junction bases not matched to a gene: 8. The germline gives CDR1 MNHEY, CDR2 SVGAGI. The CDR3 runs 16 residues.

The chain couples TRBV12-3 or TRBV12-4 to TRBJ1-1, with 7 bases lining up with TRBD1. This CDR3 is 13 amino acids long. Unmatched junction bases numbered 3, after V lost 3 bases and J lost 5 bases. This CDR3 is CASSFRGRTEAFF. The DNA of the CDR3 is TGTGCCAGCAGTTTCAGGGGGAGGACTGAAGCTTTCTTT.

J is TRBJ1-4 and V is TRBV18; TRBD1 is a possible D gene (5 bases). The CDR3 has 15 residues. Germline loops: CDR1 KGHSH, CDR2 LQKENI. The V gene lost 4 bases and the J gene lost 3 bases, with 12 bases spanning the gap. DNA for the CDR3: TGTGCCAGCTCACGGGGGAAGGCCGCTAATGAAAAACTGTTTTTT. Translated, it gives CASSRGKAANEKLFF.

The chain employs TRBV11-2 and TRBJ2-1; D possibly uses TRBD1 or TRBD2 (6 bases each). Per the germline V gene, CDR1 is SGHAT and CDR2 is FQNNGV. This CDR3 is built from 16 residues. The V end was cut by 3 bases, the J end by 7 bases, with 19 bases between. The CDR3 reads CASSLGGLFFGNEQFF. DNA for the CDR3: TGTGCCAGCAGCTTGGGGGGCCTCTTTTTTGGGAATGAGCAGTTCTTC.

The rearrangement joins TRBV5-1 to TRBJ1-1; D ambiguous. Trimming shortened V by 4 bases and J by 0 bases, and 10 bases separated the two germline ends. The CDR3 loop spans 14 amino acids. Germline V lookup: CDR1 SGHRS, CDR2 YFSETQ. The CDR3: CASSQYYMNTEAFF. The CDR3 DNA is TGCGCCAGCAGCCAGTATTACATGAACACTGAAGCTTTCTTT. Drawing the rest from reference TRBV5-1 and TRBJ1-1, the complete variable domain is KAGVTQTPRYLIKTRGQQVTLSCSPISGHRSVSWYQQTPGQGLQFLFEYFSETQRNKGNFPGRFSGRQFSNSRSEMNVSTLELGDSALYLCASSQYYMNTEAFFGQGTRLTVV.